This T cell receptor beta chain is drawn from a study of cytomegalovirus exposure and HLA in healthy donors. PCR was performed using 60 Vbeta and 13 Jbeta primers. Measured with immunoSEQ multiplex PCR; TCRdb has only the in-frame clones, and not every one. The repertoire holds roughly 180,000 clones, with roughly 80% as singletons. Study-wide results and limits: As a later analysis showed, several of the most significant clusters appeared to be linked to common viral pathogens. The productive fraction for most TCR beta V segments was about 87% or about 30% in an earlier analysis. Later genetic work tied a missense DCLRE1C variant to beta-chain V and J trimming.

Details on this clone: Antigen unknown.

From germline, CDR1 is SGHVS and CDR2 FQNEAQ. The germline V and J ends were trimmed by 7 bases and 3 bases, with 15 bases remaining between them. This CDR3 spans 15 amino acids. The V call is TRBV7-8, the J call TRBJ2-2; a weak D match, TRBD1 (5 bases). The receptor was isolated from a woman aged 25 to 39 in good health and CMV-seropositive. Specimen: PBMCs. Here the CDR3 reads CASTRQSLHTGELFF. The CDR3 nucleotides read TGTGCCAGCACCCGACAGTCGCTACACACCGGGGAGCTGTTTTTT.